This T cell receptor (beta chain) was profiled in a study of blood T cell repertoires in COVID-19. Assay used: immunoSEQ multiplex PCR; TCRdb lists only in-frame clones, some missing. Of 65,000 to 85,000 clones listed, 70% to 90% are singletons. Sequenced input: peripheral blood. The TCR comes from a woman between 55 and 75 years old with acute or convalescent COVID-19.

The CDR3 reads CASSIDALEHTGQPQHF. As DNA, the CDR3 is TGTGCCAGTAGTATAGATGCCTTGGAGCATACCGGCCAGCCCCAGCATTTT. The rearrangement links TRBV19 to TRBJ1-5; D gene uncertain. This CDR3 spans 17 amino acids. Trimming cost V 0 bases and J 7 bases, with 19 bases left between them. CDR1 and CDR2 from the germline V gene are LNHDA and SQIVND (reference sequence).